This T cell receptor (beta chain) was identified in a study of long-term antiretroviral therapy in people with HIV. This clone came up once. Run at survey level, the immunoSEQ assay was version v3.0. The assay was immunoSEQ multiplex PCR, and TCRdb's table has in-frame clones only and misses some. The sample holds around 20,000 clones, 84% seen once. Germline CDR1 reads SGHKS; CDR2 reads YYEKEE (reference sequence). Trimming took off 0 bases at V and 2 bases at J, with 12 bases between the two ends. This CDR3 is 15 amino acids long. This sequence was found in a young man with HIV. Sample: unsorted PBMCs, taken about 6.1 years after starting antiretroviral therapy. The chain has TRBV5-5 and TRBJ2-7; possibly TRBD1 or TRBD2 for D (6 bases each). CDR3 amino acids: CASSLVGGQAYEQYF. The CDR3 DNA reads TGTGCCAGCAGCTTGGTCGGGGGACAAGCCTACGAGCAGTACTTC.